This T cell receptor beta chain originates from a study of CD4 T cells in relation to SARS-CoV-2 and coronaviruses. Overall study context: TCR beta CDR3s were sequenced after approximately ten-day antigen culture of PBMCs. The negative reference was HIV-1 Nef peptide pool or peptide-free culture. Overall study findings and caveats: This crossreactivity analysis covered spike protein alone, no other viral proteins.

Measured with immunoSEQ multiplex PCR; TCRdb has only the in-frame clones, and not every one. The table has roughly 17,000 clones, about 80% seen once. In the case of this clone: Its antigen remains unknown.

The unexposed donors gave CD4+ T cells in about 2011-2018, prior to COVID-19. Isolation of CD4+ T cells took place after approximately 11 days in culture. As cell numbers allowed, unexposed-donor CD4+ T cells faced SARS-CoV-2 S/N and four cold-coronavirus spikes. The sequencing sample was made of CD4+ T cells from PBMCs, cultured in vitro. The source is a human donor in good health.

In DNA, the CDR3 is TGTGCCAGCAGCTTAGGGGGTGTGCGGGAGGTGGACAAAAACATTCAGTACTTC. Its protein product is CASSLGGVREVDKNIQYF. V gene TRBV11-2 combines with J gene TRBJ2-4; TRBD2 aligns across 8 bases. The V gene's germline CDR1 is SGHAT and CDR2 FQNNGV. The CDR3 sequence is 18 residues long. The junction had 11 bases not matched to a gene; V was cut back by 1 base and J by 3 bases.